These 29 T cell receptor beta chains were sequenced from one sample in a study of shared clonotypes between healthy human individuals. As defined, naive CD8 cells were CD45RO-negative and positively selected for CCR7, with terminally differentiated effector memory CD45RA+ cells excluded. The repertoire was sequenced with immunoSEQ multiplex PCR; TCRdb's copy has only in-frame clones and lacks some. The table shows millions of clones, with 93% occurring only once. Sequencing used naive CD8+ T cells from PBMCs. The origin of the receptors is a man younger than 35 in good health. Some clones in this sample may be carry-over from other donors' samples.

V gene TRBV10-2 combines with J gene TRBJ2-1; 7 bases are shared with TRBD1. The junction had 8 bases not matched to a gene; V was cut back by 6 bases and J by 0 bases. This CDR3 contains 16 residues. In germline, CDR1 is WSHSY, CDR2 SAAADI. The CDR3 DNA is TGCGCCAGCAGGGGGCAGGGGGAGTTCTCCTACAATGAGCAGTTCTTC. Its translation: CASRGQGEFSYNEQFF.

The chain joins TRBV27 to TRBJ2-3; D unresolved. Trimming pared 2 bases from V and 3 bases from J, leaving 6 bases between. This CDR3 is built from 13 residues. Germline V gene sequence: CDR1 MNHEY, CDR2 SMNVEV (reference sequence). CDR3 DNA: TGTGCCAGCAGTTTAATCGAGACAGATACGCAGTATTTT. It encodes CASSLIETDTQYF.

The chain uses TRBV7-9 and TRBJ2-4; 7 nucleotides agree with TRBD1. Germline trimming cut 1 base from V and 8 bases from J; bases unmatched to any gene: 11. Looked up from germline, CDR1 is SEHNR and CDR2 is FQNEAQ (reference sequence). The CDR3 has 16 amino acids. CDR3 sequence (DNA): TGTGCCAGCAGCTTAGACCGACGACGGGACAGTGACATTCAGTACTTC. Protein: CASSLDRRRDSDIQYF.

This chain uses TRBV7-9 with TRBJ2-7, with 7 bases matching TRBD2. Matching the DNA end better, TRBJ2-5 makes the J call doubtful. The length of the CDR3 is 15 residues. The germline V gene has CDR1 SEHNR and CDR2 FQNEAQ (reference sequence). The CDR3 region has the DNA TGTGCCAGCAGCTTAGGAGGCGGGAGTATGGAGACCCAGTACTTC. Amino acids: CASSLGGGSMETQYF.

On this clone: The sample has other DNA sequences that encode this CDR3 too. The chain employs TRBV27 and TRBJ2-7; D is unclear. Germline CDR1 is MNHEY and CDR2 is SMNVEV (reference sequence). The length of the CDR3 is 13 residues. The V end was cut by 2 bases, the J end by 2 bases, with 7 bases between. The CDR3 loop reads CASSLGVTYEQYF. In DNA, the CDR3 is TGTGCCAGCAGTTTAGGTGTTACCTACGAGCAGTACTTC.

The chain recombines TRBV4-3 with TRBJ2-7, with 9 bases identical to TRBD2. This CDR3 contains 17 residues. The ends lost 1 base at V and 2 bases at J; junction bases unmatched: 9. Germline CDR1 and CDR2: LGHNA and YSLEER. This CDR3 is CASSQGILAGPTYEQYF. The DNA for the CDR3 is TGCGCCAGCAGCCAAGGGATCCTAGCGGGGCCTACCTACGAGCAGTACTTC.

The V gene is TRBV5-6, the J gene TRBJ1-5; D gene uncertain. Trimming removed 0 bases from V and 7 bases from J, with 8 bases in between. This CDR3 region has 13 residues. The germline V gene encodes CDR1 SGHDT and CDR2 YYEEEE. The CDR3 is CASSLAAGQPQHF. DNA of the CDR3: TGTGCCAGCAGCTTGGCAGCCGGCCAGCCCCAGCATTTT.

The CDR3 protein is CASRSGLAGNTDTQYF. The CDR3 DNA reads as TGTGCCAGCAGGTCTGGGCTAGCGGGTAACACAGATACGCAGTATTTT. This chain connects TRBV11-2 to TRBJ2-3; 8 bases are a match to TRBD2. V gave up 6 bases and J gave up 2 bases; unmatched junction bases: 10. The length of the CDR3 is 16 residues. Germline CDR1 SGHAT, CDR2 FQNNGV.

This chain connects TRBV23-1 to TRBJ2-7, with TRBD2 matching over 10 bases. TRBV23-1 falls under the ORF class, with uncertain function. The CDR3 is made up of 21 amino acids. V gave up 7 bases and J gave up 2 bases; unmatched junction bases: 26. CDR3 coding DNA: TGCGCCAGCACCCGATGGGAATGGAAACTAGCGGGACCCGGAGGACCCTACGAGCAGTACTTC. Translation gives CASTRWEWKLAGPGGPYEQYF.

The chain is built from TRBV18 and TRBJ1-5; no definite D call. Germline assignment: CDR1 KGHSH and CDR2 LQKENI. V was clipped by 2 bases and J by 4 bases, with 12 bases between them. CDR3 length: 15 amino acids. Written as DNA, the CDR3 is TGTGCCAGCTCACCAGGAGGGAGTCCAAATCAGCCCCAGCATTTT. It specifies CASSPGGSPNQPQHF.

The V call is TRBV28, the J call TRBJ2-3; TRBD1 might be the D (5 bases). V lost 3 bases, J lost 4 bases, and 11 bases lay in between. CDR1 and CDR2 (germline): MDHEN, SYDVKM. The CDR3 length is 14 residues. The CDR3 nucleotides are TGTGCCAGCAGTTTCCCAGGGAAGGCAGATACGCAGTATTTT. Its protein product is CASSFPGKADTQYF.

The chain couples TRBV5-1 to TRBJ2-7; TRBD2 agrees at 8 bases. This CDR3 comprises 13 residues. The V gene end was trimmed by 1 base and the J gene end by 5 bases; junction bases not matched to a gene: 2. The V gene's germline CDR1 is SGHRS and CDR2 YFSETQ. In DNA, the CDR3 is TGCGCCAGCAGCTTGTTTAGCGGGAACGAGCAGTACTTC. Protein: CASSLFSGNEQYF.

The V call is TRBV9, the J call TRBJ2-1; maybe TRBD1 (6 bases). Trimming took off 5 bases at V and 0 bases at J, with 18 bases between the two ends. This CDR3 region has 17 residues. CDR1 and CDR2 from the germline V gene are SGDLS and YYNGEE. The CDR3 region is CASSGRGTLSSYNEQFF. CDR3 DNA sequence: TGTGCCAGCAGTGGAAGGGGGACATTGAGCTCCTACAATGAGCAGTTCTTC.

The gene calls are TRBV7-6 and TRBJ2-7; TRBD2 agrees at 7 bases. V was pared by 5 bases and J by 4 bases, with 8 bases of the junction left unmatched. From germline, CDR1 is SGHVS and CDR2 FNYEAQ. The CDR3 covers 14 residues. The CDR3 spells CASSTPSGTYEQYF. The CDR3, as DNA: TGTGCCAGCAGCACACCTAGCGGTACTTACGAGCAGTACTTC.

The chain recombines TRBV9 with TRBJ2-2; 8 nucleotides agree with TRBD2. Germline trimming cut 7 bases from V and 0 bases from J; bases unmatched to any gene: 17. CDR1 is SGDLS and CDR2 is YYNGEE in the germline V gene. CDR3 size: 19 residues. The CDR3 sequence: CASGEGFRSGGTNTGELFF. As DNA, the CDR3 is TGTGCCAGCGGGGAAGGGTTCCGGAGCGGGGGCACGAACACCGGGGAGCTGTTTTTT.

J is TRBJ2-1 and V is TRBV7-3, with 10 bases lining up with TRBD2. The CDR3 is 15 residues long. The trim removed 2 bases at V and 7 bases at J, leaving 5 bases unmatched. Germline CDR1 is SGHTA and CDR2 is FQGTGA. The CDR3, as DNA: TGTGCCAGCAGCTTAGGGGGACTAGCGAGTAATGAGCAGTTCTTC. Translating gives CASSLGGLASNEQFF.

Points on this clone: This CDR3 is also generated by other DNA sequences in the sample. The chain carries TRBV27 and TRBJ2-1, with a possible D match to TRBD1 (5 bases). V was cut by 2 bases and J by 9 bases, with 8 bases left in between. The CDR3 length is 12 residues. Looked up from germline, CDR1 is MNHEY and CDR2 is SMNVEV (reference sequence). CDR3 DNA: TGTGCCAGCAGTTTACTTAGGGGTGAGCAGTTCTTC. Translating gives CASSLLRGEQFF.

This chain uses TRBV27 with TRBJ2-1; 10 positions agree with TRBD2. V trimming: 9 bases; J trimming: 8 bases; junction bases outside the gene matches: 10. The CDR3 is 14 residues long. The germline CDR1 and CDR2 sequences are MNHEY and SMNVEV (reference sequence). The CDR3 protein is CASGRSGRVYEQFF. The DNA for the CDR3 is TGTGCCAGTGGGAGGAGCGGGAGGGTCTATGAGCAGTTCTTC.

The chain uses TRBV7-9 and TRBJ2-7; possible D gene TRBD2, 5 bases. The CDR3 is 13 amino acids. With 2 bases removed from V and 4 bases from J, the gap between germline ends came to 9 bases. Per germline, CDR1 SEHNR and CDR2 FQNEAQ (reference sequence). This CDR3 reads CASSLKSGYEQYF. The CDR3, as DNA: TGTGCCAGCAGCTTAAAGTCGGGGTACGAGCAGTACTTC.

The chain uses TRBV4-2 and TRBJ2-7, with D possibly being TRBD2 (5 bases). This CDR3 contains 15 residues. From germline, CDR1 is LGHNA and CDR2 YNFKEQ. Trimming pared 0 bases from V and 4 bases from J, leaving 13 bases between. CDR3 bases: TGTGCCAGCAGCCAAGATCCCGGGGTAGCGTACGAGCAGTACTTC. It yields the protein CASSQDPGVAYEQYF.

This chain joins TRBV5-8 and TRBJ1-4; D is ambiguous. Germline V CDR1 and CDR2: SGHTS, YDEGEE. The CDR3 spans 16 residues. V lost 0 bases, J lost 0 bases, and 9 bases lay in between. The CDR3 protein is CASSLESPPTNEKLFF. The CDR3 DNA is TGTGCCAGCAGCTTGGAGAGTCCCCCAACTAATGAAAAACTGTTTTTT.

In the case of this clone: This sample also contains other DNA sequences that code for the same CDR3. V and J are TRBV9 and TRBJ2-3; tentatively, D is TRBD2 (6 bases). V lost 3 bases and J lost 2, with 7 bases in between. CDR1 and CDR2 (germline): SGDLS, YYNGEE. The CDR3 runs to 13 residues. The CDR3 bases are TGTGCCAGCAGCGCGGGACTCACAGATACGCAGTATTTT. Translated, it gives CASSAGLTDTQYF.

The V call is TRBV5-3, the J call TRBJ2-7, with a possible D match to TRBD1 (6 bases). TRBV5-3 is marked as an open reading frame, function uncertain. This CDR3 comprises 16 residues. Trimming removed 3 bases at V and 6 bases at J, with 22 bases between. The DNA for the CDR3 is TGTGCCAGAAGCTCCCAAAACATGACAGGACCCAGCGAGCAGTACTTC. This translates into CARSSQNMTGPSEQYF.

The V gene is TRBV7-6, the J gene TRBJ2-3; D might be TRBD1 (6 bases). V lost 5 bases and J lost 2, with 11 bases in between. CDR1 and CDR2 (germline): SGHVS, FNYEAQ. This CDR3 has 14 amino acids. The CDR3 spells CASSLGQTTDTQYF. In nucleotides, the CDR3 is TGTGCCAGCAGCCTAGGACAGACCACAGATACGCAGTATTTT.

The rearrangement joins TRBV7-2 to TRBJ1-2; 9 bases are a match to TRBD1. Germline CDR1 and CDR2: SGHTA and FQGNSA. This CDR3 is built from 14 residues. V lost 4 bases to trimming and J lost 8 bases; unmatched junction nucleotides: 8. CDR3 amino acids: CASSSVTGGKGYTF. CDR3 coding DNA: TGTGCCAGCAGCTCCGTGACAGGGGGTAAGGGCTACACCTTC.

The rearrangement links TRBV7-6 to TRBJ2-1; D not certain. The germline gives CDR1 SGHVS, CDR2 FNYEAQ. Trimming took 5 bases from V and 5 from J, leaving 10 bases between them. The CDR3 extends over 13 amino acids. The chain's CDR3 is CASSRLPDNEQFF. The CDR3 DNA reads TGTGCCAGCAGCCGCCTACCCGACAATGAGCAGTTCTTC.

The chain has TRBV5-5 and TRBJ1-2; D possibly corresponds to TRBD1 (6 bases). This CDR3 is built from 16 residues. The ends were cut back, 0 bases at V and 7 bases at J, with 19 bases in the middle. In germline, CDR1 is SGHKS, CDR2 YYEKEE (reference sequence). CDR3: CASSLGQGIGPGGYTF. The CDR3 region has the DNA TGTGCCAGCAGCTTGGGGCAGGGGATCGGGCCCGGTGGCTACACCTTC.

This clone was recorded only once. The CDR3 DNA sequence: TGTGCCAGTAGTCCAACAGGGTCCCAAGAGACCCAGTACTTC. This translates into CASSPTGSQETQYF. The chain links TRBV19 to TRBJ2-5, with TRBD1 as a possible D gene (6 bases). V was shortened by 5 bases and J by 1 base, with 11 bases between the two germline ends. The CDR3 loop spans 14 amino acids. CDR1 is LNHDA and CDR2 is SQIVND in the germline V gene (reference sequence).

The chain employs TRBV4-3 and TRBJ2-1; 8 bases agree with TRBD2. The length of the CDR3 is 16 residues. The V gene's germline CDR1 is LGHNA and CDR2 YSLEER. With 0 bases clipped from V and 5 bases from J, the junction kept 6 bases outside the gene matches. The CDR3 is CASSQDLAGLNNEQFF. Here the CDR3 DNA reads TGCGCCAGCAGCCAAGATCTAGCGGGCCTGAACAATGAGCAGTTCTTC.